This is a list of T cell receptor beta chains from one sample in a study of T cells in Graves' hyperthyroidism and ophthalmopathy. TCRdb re-derived calls from the multiplex PCR reads in MiXCR, one entry per CDR3 protein. The table records more than 300,000 distinct CDR3 sequences, over 11% of them present only once. Sequenced sample: blood. Source of these receptors: a woman aged 25 to 39 with Graves' hyperthyroidism. Both conserved end residues are trimmed from each CDR3. The order of the fields is CDR3 length, J gene, V gene, CDR3 protein.

15,TRBJ2-3,TRBV4-1,ASSQERLYPRTDTQY
10,TRBJ2-5,TRBV30,AWIDGWETQY
14,TRBJ2-1,TRBV6-1,ASSGNKGGGGDEQF
12,TRBJ2-7,TRBV7-9,ASSLELAGYEQY
14,TRBJ2-7,TRBV11-3,ASSNTRGAKAYEQY
9,TRBJ2-1,TRBV3-1,ASSTTEVQF
11,TRBJ1-1,TRBV28,ASSPPGGAEAF
13,TRBJ2-7,TRBV28,ASSTPGTGEYEQY
15,TRBJ2-2,TRBV24-1,ATSDSGQGANTGELF
17,TRBJ2-5,TRBV12-5,ASGLSGTGTSGAQETQY
12,TRBJ2-1,TRBV5-4,ASKGTRVWDEQF
13,TRBJ2-3,TRBV18,ASSPENQNTDTQY
10,TRBJ1-3,TRBV27,ASGFVGNTIY
15,TRBJ2-3,TRBV6-2/TRBV6-3,ASSYSPSGRWADTQY
12,TRBJ1-5,TRBV11-2,ASSLGHPNQPQH
13,TRBJ1-5,TRBV19,ASSPPRQSNQPQH
13,TRBJ1-2,TRBV7-9,ASSRTGTKDYGYT
12,TRBJ1-4,TRBV30,AWSEGQGGKKLF
15,TRBJ2-7,TRBV6-1,ASRGFAGETENYEQY
12,TRBJ2-1,TRBV12-3/TRBV12-4,ASRGGTGYNEQF
15,TRBJ1-5,TRBV28,ASSPTLGEGYNQPQH
14,TRBJ1-5,TRBV28,ASSLFQGKGLQPQH
12,TRBJ2-7,TRBV5-6,ASSFFVGSDEQY
11,TRBJ1-1,TRBV19,ASEGTVNTEAF
14,TRBJ1-5,TRBV5-6,ASSLVAGTPNQPQH
19,TRBJ2-5,TRBV20-1,SARFQKNGGTPDIREGTQY
11,TRBJ2-5,TRBV9,ASSDLGEETQY
14,TRBJ2-1,TRBV29-1,SVETGLAGGSNEQF